These 9 T cell receptor beta chains share one sample of origin, sequenced in a study of blood T cell repertoires in COVID-19. Here immunoSEQ multiplex PCR was the method, and the copy in TCRdb shows in-frame clones only, minus some. Among approximately 120,000 clones listed, roughly 80% were seen once. The sequencing input was peripheral blood. Receptors originate from an elderly man with COVID-19, enrolled during active disease.

The chain recombines TRBV4-3 with TRBJ2-1, with 10 bases matching TRBD2. This CDR3 is built from 15 residues. After removal of 1 base from V and 7 bases from J, the junction contained 4 bases not matched to a gene. Germline CDR1 LGHNA, CDR2 YSLEER. For the CDR3, the DNA is TGCGCCAGCAGCCAAGCTAGCGGGAGTGGTAATGAGCAGTTCTTC. It specifies CASSQASGSGNEQFF.

V gene TRBV6-5 combines with J gene TRBJ2-7; possibly TRBD1 for D (6 bases). The CDR3 is made up of 15 amino acids. Germline V gene data show CDR1 as MNHEY and CDR2 as SVGAGI. V shed 0 bases and J shed 0 bases, with 9 bases lying between them. CDR3 bases: TGTGCCAGCAGTTACTCGGGGGCCGGCTCCTACGAGCAGTACTTC. This gives the protein CASSYSGAGSYEQYF.

V is TRBV11-3 and J is TRBJ2-2, with a tentative D call TRBD2 (6 bases). The germline V gene has CDR1 SGHNT and CDR2 YENEEA. The CDR3 sequence is 14 residues long. Trimming removed 8 bases at V and 4 bases at J, with 14 bases between. This chain's CDR3 is CASAGGLLTGELFF. The DNA of the CDR3 is TGTGCCAGCGCCGGGGGACTTCTCACCGGGGAGCTGTTTTTT.

This clone was seen once. V is TRBV5-1 and J is TRBJ2-2, with D possibly being TRBD2 (6 bases). The CDR3 has 17 residues. The germline V and J ends were trimmed by 4 bases and 0 bases, with 16 bases remaining between them. Germline-derived CDR1 and CDR2 are SGHRS and YFSETQ. In DNA, the CDR3 is TGCGCCAGCAGCCCCTTTCCCCGGGACTCGAACACCGGGGAGCTGTTTTTT. Protein sequence: CASSPFPRDSNTGELFF.

This chain connects TRBV7-3 to TRBJ2-1; 7 nucleotides line up with TRBD2. The junction had 6 bases not matched to a gene; V was cut back by 4 bases and J by 0 bases. From germline, CDR1 is SGHTA and CDR2 FQGTGA. The CDR3 has 16 residues. Here the CDR3 DNA reads TGTGCCAGCAGCTCCGCAGCGGGAACCTCCTACAATGAGCAGTTCTTC. Translating it yields CASSSAAGTSYNEQFF.

The gene calls are TRBV6-5 and TRBJ1-5; TRBD1 is a possible D gene (6 bases). The CDR3 extends over 12 amino acids. Germline V gene sequence: CDR1 MNHEY, CDR2 SVGAGI. Trimming shortened V by 11 bases and J by 3 bases, and 11 bases separated the two germline ends. In DNA, the CDR3 is TGTGCCTCTACAGGGCTCAATCAGCCCCAGCATTTT. It codes for CASTGLNQPQHF.

The chain is built from TRBV27 and TRBJ2-1; 11 bases fit TRBD2. J was trimmed by 6 bases and V by 6 bases; bases with no gene match: 7. In germline, CDR1 is MNHEY, CDR2 SMNVEV (reference sequence). The CDR3 is 15 amino acids. The CDR3, as DNA: TGTGCCAGCAGGCCAACTAGCGGGAGCCCCAATGAGCAGTTCTTC. This sequence encodes CASRPTSGSPNEQFF.

V is TRBV5-8 and J is TRBJ1-5; perhaps TRBD1 as D (5 bases). This CDR3 is built from 16 residues. Germline V lookup: CDR1 SGHTS, CDR2 YDEGEE. Trimming left V 3 bases short and J 0 bases short, with 13 bases between. The CDR3 DNA is TGTGCCAGCAGCTCCCAATGGGACTCTAGCAATCAGCCCCAGCATTTT. Protein sequence: CASSSQWDSSNQPQHF.

CDR3 amino acids: CASRALAGVDTQYF. In nucleotides, the CDR3 is TGTGCCAGCAGAGCACTAGCGGGAGTGGATACGCAGTATTTT. J is TRBJ2-3 and V is TRBV28; 11 bases fit TRBD2. V shed 6 bases, J shed 6 bases, and the junction held 5 bases outside the gene matches. Germline V gene lookup returns CDR1 MDHEN and CDR2 SYDVKM. CDR3 length: 14 residues.